This T cell receptor beta chain stems from a study of T cell responses to AZD1222 COVID-19 vaccine. The assay was immunoSEQ multiplex PCR, and TCRdb's table has in-frame clones only and misses some. Among 150,000 to 200,000 clones, 92% were seen once, and the ten largest hold roughly 2%. The ends were cut back, 0 bases at V and 2 bases at J, with 7 bases in the middle. The length of the CDR3 is 15 residues. The germline gives CDR1 SEHNR, CDR2 FQNEAQ (reference sequence). This TCR came from an adult who received the AZD1222 COVID-19 vaccine. The specimen was peripheral blood, collected 28 days after the second AZD1222 dose. V usage is TRBV7-9 and J usage is TRBJ2-2, with a tentative D call TRBD1 (5 bases). The CDR3 region is CASSLAQGNTGELFF. CDR3 bases: TGTGCCAGCAGCTTAGCCCAGGGCAACACCGGGGAGCTGTTTTTT.